This is a list of T cell receptor beta chains from one sample in a study of PD-1 blockade in mismatch repair-deficient tumors. Generated by immunoSEQ multiplex PCR, the TCRdb table keeps only in-frame clones and is missing some. The table has roughly 110,000 clones, around three quarters seen once. This material consisted of peripheral blood, taken approximately 14 months after starting pembrolizumab. These TCRs come from an adult with mismatch repair-deficient cancer. The CDR3 runs from the conserved cysteine through the conserved F or W. A D gene is named only where the DNA matches it firmly.

d_gene | j_gene | v_gene | CDR3aa
- | TRBJ2-3 | TRBV5-4 | CASSPRGASTDTQYF
- | TRBJ2-1 | TRBV7-9 | CASSRGYYNEQFF
- | TRBJ2-1 | TRBV28 | CASTGPASSYNEQFF
- | TRBJ2-1 | TRBV11-3 | CASSLDGYNEQFF
- | TRBJ2-5 | TRBV9 | CASSVVGTGSGTQYF
- | TRBJ2-2 | TRBV11-2 | CASSLDSDIFSTGELFF
TRBD2 | TRBJ2-1 | TRBV29-1 | CSVPHLAGGQFF
TRBD1 | TRBJ2-7 | TRBV4-2 | CASSEGQSYEQYF
- | TRBJ1-4 | TRBV7-3 | CASSSLTDKGALLANEKLFF
TRBD2 | TRBJ2-7 | TRBV7-8 | CASSSSAGAQYEQYF
- | TRBJ2-7 | TRBV18 | CASSTLDGRRAAPYEQYF
TRBD1 | TRBJ1-1 | TRBV11-2 | CASSSRRTGTVNTEAFF
- | TRBJ2-7 | TRBV9 | CASTRTAEVYEQYF
- | TRBJ2-1 | TRBV7-6 | CASSLGTRETEQFF
- | TRBJ2-1 | TRBV7-9 | CASSPGRRDNEQFF
- | TRBJ2-3 | TRBV14 | CASSQGGADTQYF
TRBD2 | TRBJ2-2 | TRBV7-9 | CASSPGLAGETGELFF
TRBD2 | TRBJ2-7 | TRBV19 | CASRLASSYEQYF
- | TRBJ1-1 | TRBV5-1 | CASSLGDGPTNTEAFF
TRBD2 | TRBJ2-1 | TRBV7-8 | CASSYTMGLEGAIEQFF
- | TRBJ1-5 | TRBV6-1 | CASRDGGGSNQPQHF
TRBD1 | TRBJ1-2 | TRBV29-1 | CSVAGTVYGYTF
TRBD1 | TRBJ2-2 | TRBV10-3 | CAISPGQGVTGELFF
- | TRBJ2-7 | TRBV11-3 | CASSLLASSYEQYF
TRBD1 | TRBJ1-1 | TRBV9 | CASSVGPGGDGTEAFF
- | TRBJ1-2 | TRBV18 | CASSPMDIRLNYGYTF
TRBD2 | TRBJ2-1 | TRBV19 | CASTTSARSSYNEQFF
TRBD2 | TRBJ2-1 | TRBV19 | CASTPPGLAGMNEQFF
TRBD1 | TRBJ2-1 | TRBV5-1 | CASSTGQGANEQFF
- | TRBJ2-7 | TRBV6-1 | CASSEAAGSSYEQYF
- | TRBJ1-4 | TRBV5-6 | CASSLEVNEKLFF
- | TRBJ1-5 | TRBV5-5 | CASSPDGGNQPQHF
- | TRBJ2-5 | TRBV7-9 | CAGAGNQETQYF
- | TRBJ1-2 | TRBV30 | CAWTLGGHYGYTF
TRBD1 | TRBJ1-4 | TRBV5-6 | CASSLYTGEQEKLFF
- | TRBJ2-1 | TRBV19 | CASSIDRLPSYNEQFF
- | TRBJ1-1 | TRBV7-3 | CASSLSGLHNTEAFF
- | TRBJ2-1 | TRBV19 | CASSIRDKEQFF
- | TRBJ2-2 | TRBV5-1 | CASSLGQNTGELFF
- | TRBJ1-3 | TRBV28 | CATTRGSGNTIYF
- | TRBJ2-1 | TRBV11-1 | CASSPRFAEQFF
TRBD1 | TRBJ1-5 | TRBV7-8 | CASSPSGGSFSNQPQHF
- | TRBJ1-4 | TRBV19 | CASSIAGNEKLFF
- | TRBJ1-1 | TRBV4-2 | CASSLLQRNTEAFF
- | TRBJ2-1 | TRBV20-1 | CSAFLDQRWFF
TRBD2 | TRBJ2-1 | TRBV4-1 | CASSQEQREGDEQFF
- | TRBJ1-1 | TRBV15 | CATSRDAAAGGFGITEAFF
TRBD1 | TRBJ2-3 | TRBV29-1 | CSVEGDRESTDTQYF
TRBD1 | TRBJ2-3 | TRBV7-3 | CASSSRDRGNTDTQYF
- | TRBJ1-1 | TRBV7-8 | CASSLGTEAFF
TRBD1 | TRBJ1-2 | TRBV6-1 | CASSLQGSNGYTF
TRBD2 | TRBJ2-3 | TRBV9 | CASSVLGREGRADTQYF
- | TRBJ1-1 | TRBV5-1 | CASSLSLPSTEAFF